Presented here are 32 T cell receptor beta chains from one specimen sequenced in a study of cytomegalovirus exposure and HLA in healthy donors. The study ran its PCR with 60 Vbeta and 13 Jbeta primers. Using immunoSEQ multiplex PCR, the repertoire was profiled, and TCRdb retains in-frame clones only, with some absent. The table records under 200,000 clones, roughly 85% of them present only once. The sample was PBMCs. These receptors originate from a woman in her forties or fifties in good health and CMV-seronegative.

The chain uses TRBV9 and TRBJ2-5, with D unclear. The J call may be wrong; the DNA end is better matched by TRBJ2-7. The CDR3 covers 16 residues. The germline V gene encodes CDR1 SGDLS and CDR2 YYNGEE. CDR3 sequence reads: CASSVEPDLSSYEQYF. The CDR3 DNA reads TGTGCCAGCAGCGTAGAGCCCGACCTTAGCTCCTACGAGCAGTACTTC.

This clone was counted between two and nine times. DNA for the CDR3: TGTGCCAGCTCGACGGGACACCCGAACACTGAAGCTTTCTTT. Amino acids: CASSTGHPNTEAFF. The chain links TRBV18 to TRBJ1-1; weak D call: TRBD1 (6 bases). This CDR3 spans 14 amino acids. CDR1 is KGHSH, CDR2 LQKENI, per germline. Trimming pared 6 bases from V and 1 base from J, leaving 12 bases between.

This clone was observed a handful of times. V and J are TRBV27 and TRBJ2-7, with 8 bases identical to TRBD1. Germline CDR1 reads MNHEY; CDR2 reads SMNVEV (reference sequence). This CDR3 spans 15 amino acids. J was trimmed by 2 bases and V by 2 bases; bases with no gene match: 5. The CDR3 DNA sequence: TGTGCCAGCAGTTTAAAGCCGGGACAGGCCTACGAGCAGTACTTC. Translated: CASSLKPGQAYEQYF.

The CDR3 loop reads CSVRETSNQPQHF. The CDR3 nucleotides are TGCAGCGTTAGGGAGACTAGCAATCAGCCCCAGCATTTT. V gene TRBV29-1 combines with J gene TRBJ1-5; D unclear. Per germline, CDR1 SQVTM and CDR2 ANQGSEA. The length of the CDR3 is 13 residues. V lost 5 bases to trimming and J lost 0 bases, with 8 bases between them.

The rearrangement links TRBV2 to TRBJ1-2; no clear D. The CDR3 sequence is 14 residues long. The germline V and J ends were trimmed by 1 base and 8 bases, with 14 bases remaining between them. CDR1 and CDR2 (germline): SNHLY, FYNNEI. In DNA form, the CDR3 reads TGTGCCAGCAGTGAAGAATCGGTCACCCCGGGCTACACCTTC. This codes for CASSEESVTPGYTF.

This chain joins TRBV4-2 and TRBJ2-3, with 14 bases fitting TRBD2. This CDR3 has 19 residues. Trimming took 1 base from V and 1 from J; bases not matched to a gene: 7. Germline V CDR1 and CDR2: LGHNA, YNFKEQ. The CDR3 region has the DNA TGTGCCAGCAGCCAAGGGGGGGGACTAGCGGGAGTGGGCACAGATACGCAGTATTTT. It is translated as CASSQGGGLAGVGTDTQYF.

In this sample, this clone turned up once. The chain combines TRBV28 with TRBJ2-7, with TRBD2 matching over 11 bases. This CDR3 comprises 16 residues. V gave up 8 bases and J gave up 0 bases; unmatched junction bases: 9. Germline assignment: CDR1 MDHEN and CDR2 SYDVKM. CDR3: CASLSGLAASSYEQYF. The DNA of the CDR3 is TGTGCCAGCCTATCGGGACTAGCGGCGAGCTCCTACGAGCAGTACTTC.

The chain has TRBV30 and TRBJ2-1; TRBD1 aligns across 8 bases. The J segment lost 3 bases and the V segment lost 4 bases, leaving 8 bases of the junction unmatched. The CDR3 is made up of 15 amino acids. Germline V CDR1 and CDR2: GTSNPN, SVGIG (reference sequence). As DNA, the CDR3 is TGTGCCTGGATTCCAGGGGGCGCGAGCTACAATGAGCAGTTCTTC. It encodes CAWIPGGASYNEQFF.

V usage is TRBV6-6 and J usage is TRBJ1-4; no clear D. Trimming cost V 7 bases and J 5 bases, with 11 bases left between them. The CDR3 sequence is 13 residues long. Germline CDR1 and CDR2: MNHNY and SVGAGI (reference sequence). The DNA for the CDR3 is TGTGCCAGCACCCGGGTTGGAAATGAAAAACTGTTTTTT. Amino acid sequence: CASTRVGNEKLFF.

V gene TRBV28 combines with J gene TRBJ1-2; D possibly corresponds to TRBD1 (5 bases). CDR1 is MDHEN, CDR2 SYDVKM, per germline. The CDR3 covers 14 residues. The V end was cut by 7 bases, the J end by 3 bases, with 15 bases between. This chain's CDR3 is CASTLGEAYYGYTF. The CDR3 nucleotides are TGTGCCAGCACCCTAGGGGAGGCCTACTATGGCTACACCTTC.

The J gene is TRBJ2-7, the V gene TRBV7-9; maybe TRBD2 (6 bases). The CDR3 is made up of 15 amino acids. The V and J ends lost 3 bases and 3 bases respectively, with 15 bases between them. Germline CDR1 SEHNR, CDR2 FQNEAQ (reference sequence). This CDR3 reads CASSLDGGTDYEQYF. In nucleotides, the CDR3 is TGTGCCAGCAGCTTGGACGGGGGAACAGACTACGAGCAGTACTTC.

The J gene is TRBJ1-1, the V gene TRBV5-8; D may be TRBD1 (5 bases). Trimming removed 5 bases at V and 0 bases at J, with 20 bases between. This CDR3 is 17 amino acids long. CDR1 and CDR2 (germline): SGHTS, YDEGEE. CDR3 sequence reads: CASRRLRGSFMNTEAFF. In DNA, the CDR3 is TGTGCCAGCAGGCGTCTAAGGGGATCATTCATGAACACTGAAGCTTTCTTT.

V and J are TRBV19 and TRBJ2-2, with D tentatively TRBD2 (5 bases). This CDR3 has 16 amino acids. Trimming removed 3 bases from V and 0 bases from J, with 11 bases in between. The germline V gene encodes CDR1 LNHDA and CDR2 SQIVND (reference sequence). As DNA, the CDR3 is TGTGCCAGTAGTATGAGGCGGGCCGCGAACACCGGGGAGCTGTTTTTT. Translating gives CASSMRRAANTGELFF. Combining the CDR3 with reference TRBV19 and TRBJ2-2 gives the whole variable domain DGGITQSPKYLFRKEGQNVTLSCEQNLNHDAMYWYRQDPGQGLRLIYYSQIVNDFQKGDIAEGYSVSREKKESFPLTVTSAQKNPTAFYLCASSMRRAANTGELFFGEGSRLTVL.

This clone is a singleton in its sample. The chain is built from TRBV4-3 and TRBJ2-1; perhaps TRBD2 as D (6 bases). The germline V gene encodes CDR1 LGHNA and CDR2 YSLEER. The V end lost 0 bases, the J end lost 9 bases, and 12 bases lay between the germline ends. This CDR3 has 14 amino acids. The CDR3 sequence: CASSQELAEIEQFF. For the CDR3, the DNA is TGCGCCAGCAGCCAAGAATTAGCGGAAATTGAGCAGTTCTTC.

The chain combines TRBV11-2 with TRBJ1-3; weak D call: TRBD1 (5 bases). Germline values: CDR1 SGHAT, CDR2 FQNNGV. With 0 bases removed from V and 0 bases from J, the gap between germline ends came to 9 bases. This CDR3 spans 16 amino acids. DNA for the CDR3: TGTGCCAGCAGCTTAGAGGCAGGGCTCTCTGGAAACACCATATATTTT. Its protein is CASSLEAGLSGNTIYF.

The chain's CDR3 is CASSYRGEQFF. The CDR3 nucleotides read TGTGCCAGCAGTTATAGAGGTGAGCAGTTCTTC. The chain carries TRBV6-5 and TRBJ2-1, with unresolved D. In germline, CDR1 is MNHEY, CDR2 SVGAGI. CDR3 length: 11 residues. V lost 3 bases to trimming and J lost 9 bases, with 6 bases between them.

The chain links TRBV15 to TRBJ2-7; 10 bases are a match to TRBD2. This CDR3 is built from 15 residues. The germline V gene has CDR1 LNHNV and CDR2 YYDKDF (reference sequence). Trimming removed 3 bases from V and 4 bases from J; junction bases left unmatched: 6. CDR3 in amino acids: CATSRKVAGGYEQYF. The CDR3 bases are TGTGCCACCAGCAGGAAGGTAGCGGGAGGATACGAGCAGTACTTC.

This chain links TRBV9 with TRBJ1-2; 12 nucleotides agree with TRBD1. V shed 3 bases and J 1 base; nucleotides not matched to a gene: 7. Germline V CDR1 and CDR2: SGDLS, YYNGEE. CDR3 length: 17 residues. CDR3: CASSAWDRGPINYGYTF. DNA of the CDR3: TGTGCCAGCAGCGCCTGGGACAGGGGGCCGATTAACTATGGCTACACCTTC.

This clone has a single count. This rearrangement joins TRBV28 to TRBJ2-3; 14 bases are a match to TRBD2. V lost 11 bases and J lost 0; bases outside the gene matches: 7. The CDR3 is 16 residues long. Germline CDR1 reads MDHEN; CDR2 reads SYDVKM. This chain's CDR3 is CAGETSGRASTDTQYF. The CDR3 nucleotides are TGTGCCGGCGAGACTAGCGGGAGGGCCAGCACAGATACGCAGTATTTT.

This rearrangement joins TRBV19 to TRBJ2-5; D is unresolved. Germline values: CDR1 LNHDA, CDR2 SQIVND (reference sequence). The CDR3 is made up of 15 amino acids. V was trimmed by 3 bases and J by 1 base, leaving 12 bases between them. This chain's CDR3 is CASSIPSAGQETQYF. The CDR3 coding sequence is TGTGCCAGTAGTATCCCCTCCGCAGGCCAAGAGACCCAGTACTTC.

The chain joins TRBV11-2 to TRBJ2-2; 14 nucleotides match TRBD2. Germline CDR1 reads SGHAT; CDR2 reads FQNNGV. The CDR3 extends over 16 amino acids. Trimming cost V 5 bases and J 7 bases; bases outside gene matches: 6. The CDR3 is CASSPRGLAGDGELFF. The DNA for the CDR3 is TGTGCCAGCAGCCCGCGGGGACTAGCGGGAGACGGGGAGCTGTTTTTT.

In its sample, this clone was seen a few times. This chain joins TRBV11-1 and TRBJ2-1; 8 bases fit TRBD2. V was pared by 7 bases and J by 9 bases, with 17 bases of the junction left unmatched. The CDR3 loop spans 16 amino acids. The germline gives CDR1 SGHAT, CDR2 FQDESV (reference sequence). The CDR3 DNA reads TGTGCCAGCAACCAAGCCGGGACTAGGGGGAAGGGTGAGCAGTTCTTC. Its translation is CASNQAGTRGKGEQFF. Full variable domain (remainder filled in from reference TRBV11-1 and TRBJ2-1): EAEVAQSPRYKITEKSQAVAFWCDPISGHATLYWYRQILGQGPELLVQFQDESVVDDSQLPKDRFSAERLKGVDSTLKIQPAELGDSAMYLCASNQAGTRGKGEQFFGPGTRLTVL.

The rearrangement links TRBV2 to TRBJ2-1; D gene ambiguous. Trimming stripped 5 bases from V and 0 bases from J, with 17 bases between. This CDR3 region has 17 residues. The germline V gene has CDR1 SNHLY and CDR2 FYNNEI. For the CDR3, the DNA is TGTGCCAGCAGTCCCGGGTCCGGAGTCTCCTCCTACAATGAGCAGTTCTTC. Its translation is CASSPGSGVSSYNEQFF. Supplemented by reference TRBV2 and TRBJ2-1, the full variable domain reads EPEVTQTPSHQVTQMGQEVILRCVPISNHLYFYWYRQILGQKVEFLVSFYNNEISEKSEIFDDQFSVERPDGSNFTLKIRSTKLEDSAMYFCASSPGSGVSSYNEQFFGPGTRLTVL.

Of note for this clone: Relative to the germline gene, one junction end is altered; a read error may explain this. The same CDR3 is also encoded by other DNA sequences in this sample. J is TRBJ1-2 and V is TRBV6-5; 8 bases agree with TRBD1. CDR3 size: 15 residues. The germline CDR1 and CDR2 sequences are MNHEY and SVGAGI. This CDR3 reads CASSYSSGGNYGYTF. The CDR3 DNA is TGTGCCAGCAGCTACTCATCAGGGGGCAACTATGGCTACACCTTC.

The genes are TRBV2 and TRBJ2-3; D unclear. CDR3 size: 13 residues. Trimming took 6 bases from V and 2 from J, leaving 9 bases between them. Per the germline V gene, CDR1 is SNHLY and CDR2 is FYNNEI. CDR3 sequence (DNA): TGTGCCAGCAGGAGACTTATCACAGATACGCAGTATTTT. Translated, it gives CASRRLITDTQYF.

V gene TRBV28 combines with J gene TRBJ2-7, with D tentatively TRBD1 (5 bases). This CDR3 contains 14 residues. CDR1 is MDHEN, CDR2 SYDVKM, per germline. Trimming shortened V by 6 bases and J by 3 bases, and 15 bases separated the two germline ends. The CDR3 is CASRELRGSYEQYF. Here the CDR3 DNA reads TGTGCCAGCAGAGAACTAAGGGGTAGCTACGAGCAGTACTTC. Drawing the rest from reference TRBV28 and TRBJ2-7, the complete variable domain is DVKVTQSSRYLVKRTGEKVFLECVQDMDHENMFWYRQDPGLGLRLIYFSYDVKMKEKGDIPEGYSVSREKKERFSLILESASTNQTSMYLCASRELRGSYEQYFGPGTRLTVT.

The chain links TRBV6-6 to TRBJ1-2, with 7 bases matching TRBD1. The CDR3 length is 13 residues. J lost 12 bases, V lost 0 bases, and 7 bases had no gene match. Per the germline V gene, CDR1 is MNHNY and CDR2 is SVGAGI (reference sequence). The CDR3 DNA reads TGTGCCAGCAGTTACTCAGTTACAGGGGCCCACACCTTC. Encoded protein: CASSYSVTGAHTF.

V and J are TRBV7-9 and TRBJ1-6; D possibly corresponds to TRBD1 (5 bases). There are 16 residues in the CDR3. V was pared by 6 bases and J by 0 bases, with 12 bases between. Germline V CDR1 and CDR2: SEHNR, FQNEAQ (reference sequence). The CDR3 sequence is CASRDSLSSYNSPLHF. CDR3 nucleotide sequence: TGTGCCAGCAGAGACAGCCTTTCCTCCTATAATTCACCCCTCCACTTT.

The chain is built from TRBV6-1 and TRBJ2-3; TRBD1 is a possible D gene (6 bases). V was trimmed by 1 base and J by 2 bases, leaving 16 bases between them. Germline assignment: CDR1 MNHNS and CDR2 SASEGT. The CDR3 has 17 amino acids. The CDR3 DNA is TGTGCCAGCAGTGAAGGCTATTTACAGGGTTTCACAGATACGCAGTATTTT. Its protein product is CASSEGYLQGFTDTQYF.

This chain uses TRBV27 with TRBJ2-3; the match to TRBD2 covers 12 bases. CDR3 length: 17 residues. Germline values: CDR1 MNHEY, CDR2 SMNVEV (reference sequence). The ends lost 10 bases at V and 8 bases at J; junction bases unmatched: 19. The DNA of the CDR3 is TGTGCCACCTTACGGACTAGCGGGGCCGGGGTTGGGGGTACGCAGTATTTT. Translated, it gives CATLRTSGAGVGGTQYF.

The chain uses TRBV4-1 and TRBJ2-3, with 10 bases that match TRBD2. V shed 0 bases, J shed 2 bases, and the junction held 8 bases outside the gene matches. This CDR3 is 18 amino acids long. Germline CDR1 is MGHRA and CDR2 is YSYEKL. This CDR3 is CASSQDRVAGGLTDTQYF. CDR3 DNA sequence: TGCGCCAGCAGCCAAGATCGAGTAGCGGGGGGTCTCACAGATACGCAGTATTTT.

The chain joins TRBV28 to TRBJ1-5; 7 positions match TRBD1. Germline-derived CDR1 and CDR2 are MDHEN and SYDVKM. The ends lost 9 bases at V and 4 bases at J; junction bases unmatched: 3. The CDR3 is made up of 12 amino acids. The CDR3 is CASRQGNQPQHF. The CDR3 bases are TGTGCCAGTAGACAGGGAAATCAGCCCCAGCATTTT.